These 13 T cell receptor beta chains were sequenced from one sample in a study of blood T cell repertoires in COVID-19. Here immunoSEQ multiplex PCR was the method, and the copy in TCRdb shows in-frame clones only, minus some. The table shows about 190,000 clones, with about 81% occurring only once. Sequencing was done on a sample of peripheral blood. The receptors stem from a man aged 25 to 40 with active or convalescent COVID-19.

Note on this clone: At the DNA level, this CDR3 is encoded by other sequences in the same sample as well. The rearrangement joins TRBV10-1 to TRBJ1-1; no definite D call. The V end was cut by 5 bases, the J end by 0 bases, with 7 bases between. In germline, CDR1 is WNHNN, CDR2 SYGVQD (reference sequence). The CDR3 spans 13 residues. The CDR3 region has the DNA TGCGCCAGCAGTCTTACGGTGAACACTGAAGCTTTCTTT. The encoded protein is CASSLTVNTEAFF.

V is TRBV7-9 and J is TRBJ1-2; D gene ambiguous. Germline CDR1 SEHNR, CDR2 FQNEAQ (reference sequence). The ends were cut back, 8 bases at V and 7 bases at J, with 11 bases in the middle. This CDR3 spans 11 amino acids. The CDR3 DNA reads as TGTGCCAGCGTGAGGGAAACTGGCTACACCTTC. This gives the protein CASVRETGYTF. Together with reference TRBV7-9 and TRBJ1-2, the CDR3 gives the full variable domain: DTGVSQNPRHKITKRGQNVTFRCDPISEHNRLYWYRQTLGQGPEFLTYFQNEAQLEKSRLLSDRFSAERPKGSFSTLEIQRTEQGDSAMYLCASVRETGYTFGSGTRLTVV.

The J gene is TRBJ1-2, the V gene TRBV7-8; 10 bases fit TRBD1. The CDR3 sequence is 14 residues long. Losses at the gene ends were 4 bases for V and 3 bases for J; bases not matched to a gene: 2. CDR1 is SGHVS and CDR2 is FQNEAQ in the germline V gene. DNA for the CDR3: TGTGCCAGCAGCTGGGGGACAGGGGACTATGGCTACACCTTC. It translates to CASSWGTGDYGYTF.

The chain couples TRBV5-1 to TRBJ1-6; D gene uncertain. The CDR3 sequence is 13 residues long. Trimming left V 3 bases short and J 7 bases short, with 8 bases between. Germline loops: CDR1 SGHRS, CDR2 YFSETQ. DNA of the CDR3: TGCGCCAGCAGCTCATTTCTAAATTCACCCCTCCACTTT. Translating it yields CASSSFLNSPLHF.

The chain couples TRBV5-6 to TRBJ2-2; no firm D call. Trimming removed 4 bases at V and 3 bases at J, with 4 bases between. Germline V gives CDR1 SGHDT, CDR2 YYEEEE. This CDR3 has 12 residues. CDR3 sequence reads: CASSEYTGELFF. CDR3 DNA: TGTGCCAGCAGCGAGTACACCGGGGAGCTGTTTTTT.

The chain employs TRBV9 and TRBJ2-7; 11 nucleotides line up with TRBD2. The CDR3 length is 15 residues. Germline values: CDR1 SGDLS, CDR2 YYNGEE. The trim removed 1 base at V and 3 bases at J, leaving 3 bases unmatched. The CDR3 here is CASSVPSGRSYEQYF. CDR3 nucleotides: TGTGCCAGCAGCGTACCTAGCGGGAGGAGCTACGAGCAGTACTTC.

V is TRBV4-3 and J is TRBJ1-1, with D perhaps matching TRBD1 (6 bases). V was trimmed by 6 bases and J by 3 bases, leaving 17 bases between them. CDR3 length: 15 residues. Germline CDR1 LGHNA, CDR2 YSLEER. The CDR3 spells CASRTLPQGDTEAFF. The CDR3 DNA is TGCGCCAGCAGGACTCTGCCACAGGGAGACACTGAAGCTTTCTTT.

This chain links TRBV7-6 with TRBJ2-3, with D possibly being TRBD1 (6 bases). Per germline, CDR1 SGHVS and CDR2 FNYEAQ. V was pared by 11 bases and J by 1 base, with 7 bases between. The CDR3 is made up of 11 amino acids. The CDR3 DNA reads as TGTGCCGCAGGGGGCACAGATACGCAGTATTTT. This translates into CAAGGTDTQYF. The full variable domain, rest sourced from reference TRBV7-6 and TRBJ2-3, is GAGVSQSPRYKVTKRGQDVALRCDPISGHVSLYWYRQALGQGPEFLTYFNYEAQQDKSGLPNDRFSAERPEGSISTLTIQRTEQRDSAMYRCAAGGTDTQYFGPGTRLTVL.

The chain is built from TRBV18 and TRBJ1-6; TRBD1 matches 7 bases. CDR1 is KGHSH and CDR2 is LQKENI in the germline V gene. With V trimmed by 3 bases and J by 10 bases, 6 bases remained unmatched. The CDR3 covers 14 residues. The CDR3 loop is CASSPTGVRSPLHF. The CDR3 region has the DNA TGTGCCAGCTCACCTACAGGGGTTCGGTCACCCCTCCACTTT.

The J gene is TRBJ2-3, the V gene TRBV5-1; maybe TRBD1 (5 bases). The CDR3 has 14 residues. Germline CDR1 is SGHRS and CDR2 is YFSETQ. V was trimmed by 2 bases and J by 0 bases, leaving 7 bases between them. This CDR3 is CASSFQGSTDTQYF. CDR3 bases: TGCGCCAGCAGCTTTCAGGGAAGCACAGATACGCAGTATTTT. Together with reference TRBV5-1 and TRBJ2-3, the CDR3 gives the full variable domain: KAGVTQTPRYLIKTRGQQVTLSCSPISGHRSVSWYQQTPGQGLQFLFEYFSETQRNKGNFPGRFSGRQFSNSRSEMNVSTLELGDSALYLCASSFQGSTDTQYFGPGTRLTVL.

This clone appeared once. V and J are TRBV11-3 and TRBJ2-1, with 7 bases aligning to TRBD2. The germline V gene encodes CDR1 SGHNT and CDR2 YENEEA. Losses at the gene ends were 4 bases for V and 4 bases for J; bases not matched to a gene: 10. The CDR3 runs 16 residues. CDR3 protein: CASSWLGGGIYNEQFF. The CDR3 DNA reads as TGTGCCAGCAGCTGGCTCGGGGGAGGGATATACAATGAGCAGTTCTTC.

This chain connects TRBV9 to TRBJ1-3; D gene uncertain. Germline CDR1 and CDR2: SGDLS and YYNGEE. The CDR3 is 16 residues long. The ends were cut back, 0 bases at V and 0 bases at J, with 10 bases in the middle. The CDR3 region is CASSVVDSSSGNTIYF. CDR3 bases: TGTGCCAGCAGCGTAGTCGATTCCAGCTCTGGAAACACCATATATTTT. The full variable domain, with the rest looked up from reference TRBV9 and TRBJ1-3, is DSGVTQTPKHLITATGQRVTLRCSPRSGDLSVYWYQQSLDQGLQFLIQYYNGEERAKGNILERFSAQQFPDLHSELNLSSLELGDSALYFCASSVVDSSSGNTIYFGEGSWLTVV.

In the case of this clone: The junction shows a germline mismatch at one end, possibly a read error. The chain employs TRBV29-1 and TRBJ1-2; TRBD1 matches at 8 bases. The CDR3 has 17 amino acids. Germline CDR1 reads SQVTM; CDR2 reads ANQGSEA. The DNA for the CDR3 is TGCAGCGTTGTGCTTATGTTCGTCACAGGGGGAGTCTATGGCCACACCTTC. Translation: CSVVLMFVTGGVYGHTF.